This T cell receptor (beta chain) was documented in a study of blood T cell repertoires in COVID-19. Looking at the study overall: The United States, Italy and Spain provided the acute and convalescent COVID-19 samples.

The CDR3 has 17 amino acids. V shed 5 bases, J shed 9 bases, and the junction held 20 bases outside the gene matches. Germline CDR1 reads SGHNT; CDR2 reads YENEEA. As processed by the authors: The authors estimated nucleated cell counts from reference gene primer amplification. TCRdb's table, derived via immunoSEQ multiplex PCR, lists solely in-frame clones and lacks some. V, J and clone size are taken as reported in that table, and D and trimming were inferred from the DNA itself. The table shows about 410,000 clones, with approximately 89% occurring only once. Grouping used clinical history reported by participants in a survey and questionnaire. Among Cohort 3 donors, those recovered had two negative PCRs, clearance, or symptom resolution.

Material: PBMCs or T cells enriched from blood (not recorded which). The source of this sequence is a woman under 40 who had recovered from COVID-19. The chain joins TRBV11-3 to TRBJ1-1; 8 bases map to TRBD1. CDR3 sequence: CASSGPGGGRVKGQAFF. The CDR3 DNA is TGTGCCAGCAGCGGTCCAGGGGGCGGCAGGGTAAAAGGGCAAGCTTTCTTT.